The 17 T cell receptor beta chains presented below share a single source sample, sequenced in a study of OX40 agonist ivuxolimab in advanced cancers. Method: immunoSEQ multiplex PCR; TCRdb's copy keeps in-frame clones and lacks some. Among 55,000 to 80,000 clones listed, about 88% were seen once. This material consisted of CD4+ or CD8+ T cells sorted from blood, taken in a trial of the OX40 agonist ivuxolimab. The receptor source for this set is an adult with an advanced solid tumor such as melanoma, head and neck, liver or kidney cancer.

The CDR3 loop reads CAITSGRNEQFF. DNA of the CDR3: TGTGCCATTACTAGCGGGAGGAATGAGCAGTTCTTC. The chain has TRBV10-3 and TRBJ2-1, with TRBD2 identical over 12 bases. Germline CDR1 is ENHRY and CDR2 is SYGVKD. V lost 9 bases and J lost 7; bases outside the gene matches: 1. The CDR3 spans 12 residues.

V and J are TRBV5-5 and TRBJ1-5; D may be TRBD1 (6 bases). V was cut by 4 bases and J by 1 base, with 12 bases left in between. This CDR3 contains 15 residues. Germline V gene sequence: CDR1 SGHKS, CDR2 YYEKEE (reference sequence). The CDR3 bases are TGTGCCAGCAGCCTGGGCAGGGGAAGCAATCAGCCCCAGCATTTT. Encoded protein: CASSLGRGSNQPQHF.

The V gene is TRBV4-1, the J gene TRBJ2-2; TRBD2 might be the D (6 bases). Trimming took off 4 bases at V and 4 bases at J, with 13 bases between the two ends. CDR1 and CDR2 from the germline V gene are MGHRA and YSYEKL. The CDR3 contains 15 residues. Here the CDR3 reads CASSPGTLGTGELFF. For the CDR3, the DNA is TGCGCCAGCAGCCCGGGGACTTTAGGCACCGGGGAGCTGTTTTTT.

The chain couples TRBV12-5 to TRBJ2-7; D remains ambiguous. CDR1 and CDR2 (germline): LGHNT, FRNRAP. This CDR3 is 12 amino acids long. The V and J ends lost 0 bases and 6 bases respectively, with 6 bases between them. The CDR3 is CASGLVDREQYF. CDR3 sequence (DNA): TGTGCTAGTGGTTTGGTCGACCGCGAGCAGTACTTC. Full variable domain (rest looked up from reference TRBV12-5 and TRBJ2-7): DARVTQTPRHKVTEMGQEVTMRCQPILGHNTVFWYRQTMMQGLELLAYFRNRAPLDDSGMPKDRFSAEMPDATLATLKIQPSEPRDSAVYFCASGLVDREQYFGPGTRLTVT.

The chain combines TRBV27 with TRBJ1-1; D is unclear. The germline CDR1 and CDR2 sequences are MNHEY and SMNVEV (reference sequence). Trimming took off 6 bases at V and 1 base at J, with 12 bases between the two ends. CDR3 length: 14 amino acids. CDR3 in amino acids: CASSRRNANTEAFF. The CDR3 nucleotides read TGTGCCAGCAGCAGGCGGAACGCGAACACTGAAGCTTTCTTT.

The chain links TRBV18 to TRBJ2-1; D is unresolved. This CDR3 contains 14 residues. The germline V and J ends were trimmed by 3 bases and 6 bases, with 12 bases remaining between them. Germline CDR1 is KGHSH and CDR2 is LQKENI. CDR3 sequence: CASSPVTGTNEQFF. Written as DNA, the CDR3 is TGTGCCAGCTCACCGGTAACGGGTACCAATGAGCAGTTCTTC.

The chain has TRBV7-7 and TRBJ1-4; D is possibly TRBD1 (6 bases). The CDR3 extends over 13 amino acids. V lost 5 bases and J lost 5, with 9 bases in between. Germline V gene data show CDR1 as SSHAT and CDR2 as FNYEAQ (reference sequence). The CDR3 DNA follows: TGTGCCAGCAGCCGCGACAGGAATGAAAAACTGTTTTTT. Its translation is CASSRDRNEKLFF.

This clone occurred a few times. The CDR3 bases are TGTGCCAGCAGCCAAGATCTCCGGGGCGGCTATGGCTACACCTTC. As protein: CASSQDLRGGYGYTF. The chain is built from TRBV14 and TRBJ1-2; D is possibly TRBD1 (5 bases). CDR3 length: 15 amino acids. Between the trimmed V and J ends, which lost 0 bases and 4 bases, there was a span of 12 bases. CDR1 is SGHDN and CDR2 is FVKESK in the germline V gene.

The J gene is TRBJ1-1, the V gene TRBV7-3; D is ambiguous. V lost 0 bases to trimming and J lost 1 base, with 6 bases between them. The CDR3 extends over 14 amino acids. Germline loops: CDR1 SGHTA, CDR2 FQGTGA. The CDR3 coding sequence is TGTGCCAGCAGCTTAACGGTAGGGAACACTGAAGCTTTCTTT. It yields the protein CASSLTVGNTEAFF.

The V call is TRBV5-1, the J call TRBJ2-3, with D perhaps matching TRBD1 (5 bases). The CDR3 runs 15 residues. The germline V gene encodes CDR1 SGHRS and CDR2 YFSETQ. V was trimmed by 3 bases and J by 0 bases, leaving 11 bases between them. The CDR3 DNA sequence: TGCGCCAGCAGCTCCTTGACAGCAAGCACAGATACGCAGTATTTT. It translates to CASSSLTASTDTQYF.

The J gene is TRBJ2-2, the V gene TRBV5-1; D not resolved. There are 14 residues in the CDR3. The germline V gene encodes CDR1 SGHRS and CDR2 YFSETQ. Trimming shortened V by 2 bases and J by 1 base, and 6 bases separated the two germline ends. CDR3 nucleotides: TGCGCCAGCAGCTTAAGGGAGAACACCGGGGAGCTGTTTTTT. Translating it yields CASSLRENTGELFF.

The rearrangement links TRBV5-4 to TRBJ1-2, with D possibly matching TRBD1 (5 bases). Germline loops: CDR1 SGHNT, CDR2 YYREEE (reference sequence). The CDR3 runs 15 residues. V was shortened by 2 bases and J by 0 bases, with 11 bases between the two germline ends. The CDR3 reads CASSLPGVANYGYTF. In nucleotides, the CDR3 is TGTGCCAGCAGCTTACCGGGGGTAGCTAACTATGGCTACACCTTC. The full variable domain, in which reference TRBV5-4 and TRBJ1-2 provide the parts outside the CDR3, is ETGVTQSPTHLIKTRGQQVTLRCSSQSGHNTVSWYQQALGQGPQFIFQYYREEENGRGNFPPRFSGLQFPNYSSELNVNALELDDSALYLCASSLPGVANYGYTFGSGTRLTVV.

This sequence joins TRBV27 and TRBJ1-1, with D possibly being TRBD1 (5 bases). Trimming stripped 5 bases from V and 6 bases from J, with 13 bases between. Germline V CDR1 and CDR2: MNHEY, SMNVEV (reference sequence). This CDR3 is built from 13 residues. CDR3 residues: CASSRRGSAEAFF. The CDR3 bases are TGTGCCAGCAGTCGAAGGGGTTCCGCTGAAGCTTTCTTT.

The rearrangement joins TRBV18 to TRBJ2-5; TRBD1 is a possible D gene (6 bases). Germline CDR1 KGHSH, CDR2 LQKENI. The CDR3 covers 15 residues. Trimming removed 2 bases from V and 2 bases from J, with 12 bases in between. The CDR3 is CASSPYRTDQETQYF. CDR3 coding DNA: TGTGCCAGCTCACCATACCGGACAGATCAAGAGACCCAGTACTTC.

V is TRBV6-6 and J is TRBJ1-6; 8 bases agree with TRBD1. Germline V gene data show CDR1 as MNHNY and CDR2 as SVGAGI (reference sequence). The CDR3 totals 13 residues. V shed 2 bases, J shed 16 bases, and the junction held 7 bases outside the gene matches. The CDR3 spells CASSYQGQAALHF. The DNA of the CDR3 is TGTGCCAGCAGTTACCAGGGACAGGCCGCGCTCCACTTT.

This clone was seen only a few times. The chain employs TRBV18 and TRBJ2-3, with 13 nucleotides matching TRBD2. This CDR3 has 17 residues. V shed 0 bases and J 2 bases; nucleotides not matched to a gene: 2. The germline V gene has CDR1 KGHSH and CDR2 LQKENI. CDR3 coding DNA: TGTGCCAGCTCACCACCGACTAGCGGGAGGCCCACAGATACGCAGTATTTT. Its translation: CASSPPTSGRPTDTQYF.

The chain uses TRBV13 and TRBJ1-1; no firm D call. The CDR3 is made up of 13 amino acids. The V end lost 3 bases, the J end lost 1 base, and 6 bases lay between the germline ends. The germline V gene has CDR1 PRHDT and CDR2 FYEKMQ (reference sequence). The CDR3 region is CASSLRRNTEAFF. The CDR3 DNA is TGTGCCAGCAGCTTGAGACGGAACACTGAAGCTTTCTTT.